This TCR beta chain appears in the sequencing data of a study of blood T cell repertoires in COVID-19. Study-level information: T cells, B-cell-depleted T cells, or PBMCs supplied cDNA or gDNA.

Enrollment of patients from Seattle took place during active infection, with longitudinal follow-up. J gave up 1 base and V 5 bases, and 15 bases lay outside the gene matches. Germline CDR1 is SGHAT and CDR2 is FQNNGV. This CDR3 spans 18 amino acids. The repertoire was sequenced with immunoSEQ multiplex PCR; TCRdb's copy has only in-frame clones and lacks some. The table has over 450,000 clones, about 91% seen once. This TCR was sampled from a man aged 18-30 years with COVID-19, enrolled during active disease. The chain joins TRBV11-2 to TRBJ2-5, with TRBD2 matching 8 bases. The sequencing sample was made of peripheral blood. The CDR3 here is CASSPPRLGLAGQETQYF. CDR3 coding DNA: TGTGCCAGCAGCCCACCCCGGTTAGGGCTAGCGGGCCAAGAGACCCAGTACTTC.